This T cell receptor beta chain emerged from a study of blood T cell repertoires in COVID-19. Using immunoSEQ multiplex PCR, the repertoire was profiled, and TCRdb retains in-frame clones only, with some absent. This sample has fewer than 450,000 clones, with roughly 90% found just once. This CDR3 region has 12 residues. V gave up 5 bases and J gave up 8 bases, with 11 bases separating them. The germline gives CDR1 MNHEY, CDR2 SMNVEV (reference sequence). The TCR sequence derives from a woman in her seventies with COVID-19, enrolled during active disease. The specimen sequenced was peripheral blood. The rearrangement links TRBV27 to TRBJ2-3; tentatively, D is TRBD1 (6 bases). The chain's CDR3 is CASSPGQLTQYF. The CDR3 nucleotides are TGTGCCAGCAGTCCCGGACAGCTTACGCAGTATTTT.